This TCR beta chain stems from a study of T cells in Graves' hyperthyroidism and ophthalmopathy. Overall study results and limits: It was a median approximately 7.1 months before onset that the model predicted ophthalmopathy.

With regard to this clonotype: The antigen remains unidentified.

It was RNA transcripts that yielded the amplified TCR beta CDR3 regions. HTBI primers were used for first-round RT-PCR of the TCR CDR3. TCRdb used MiXCR to reprocess the multiplex PCR reads, holding one entry per CDR3 protein. The profile shows over 250,000 distinct CDR3 sequences, 25% to 30% of them singletons. Initially, at the first diagnosis of hyperthyroidism and before any ophthalmopathy symptoms, blood was sampled. PBMCs were derived from roughly 10 ml fresh peripheral blood. The TCR originated in a man in his forties with Graves' hyperthyroidism that later progressed to Graves' ophthalmopathy. Sequenced sample: blood.

For the CDR3, the DNA is TGTGCCAGCAGTTGGAAGGGGCCGGGACGCTACGAGCAGTACTTC. It is translated as CASSWKGPGRYEQYF. The rearrangement links TRBV6-5 to TRBJ2-7; TRBD1 or TRBD2 may be the D gene (5 bases each). Trimming took off 4 bases at V and 3 bases at J, with 16 bases between the two ends. This CDR3 comprises 15 residues. Germline V gene data show CDR1 as MNHEY and CDR2 as SVGAGI.